Below, 25 T cell receptor beta chains from the same sample are listed, as sequenced in a study of shared clonotypes between healthy human individuals. Here immunoSEQ multiplex PCR was the method, and the copy in TCRdb shows in-frame clones only, minus some. The sample contains millions of clones, more than 80% of which appear only once. Sequencing was performed on naive CD4+ T cells from PBMCs. Subset denoted: CD45RA+ positively selected. The receptors come from a man aged 18 to 30 in good health. Some clones in this sample may be carry-over from other donors' samples.

This chain connects TRBV6-1 to TRBJ2-7, with 8 bases lining up with TRBD2. The CDR3 extends over 14 amino acids. From germline, CDR1 is MNHNS and CDR2 SASEGT. Trimming at V came to 5 bases and at J to 5 bases, leaving 8 bases not matched to a gene. The CDR3 spells CASSKREGPNEQYF. The CDR3 bases are TGTGCCAGCAGTAAACGGGAGGGCCCGAACGAGCAGTACTTC.

In this sample, this clone turned up a few times. One end of the junction varies from germline; a read error may be responsible. The chain is built from TRBV5-5 and TRBJ1-5, with 7 positions matching TRBD1. This CDR3 spans 14 amino acids. Germline V gives CDR1 SGHKS, CDR2 YYEKEE (reference sequence). The CDR3 DNA reads TGTGCCAGCAGCTTGGAAGGGGGACAGTCTCCCCCGCATTTT. This gives the protein CASSLEGGQSPPHF.

The genes are TRBV5-6 and TRBJ1-2; D is ambiguous. Trimming cost V 0 bases and J 4 bases, with 13 bases left between them. The CDR3 extends over 15 amino acids. Germline assignment: CDR1 SGHDT and CDR2 YYEEEE. The CDR3 is CASSLDLTESYGYTF. CDR3 sequence (DNA): TGTGCCAGCAGCTTGGACCTGACGGAAAGCTATGGCTACACCTTC.

This rearrangement joins TRBV19 to TRBJ2-3; D is undetermined. CDR1 and CDR2 (germline): LNHDA, SQIVND (reference sequence). The ends were cut back, 5 bases at V and 3 bases at J, with 12 bases in the middle. The CDR3 is 14 amino acids. CDR3 DNA: TGTGCCAGTAGTCCCGCGCGTACAACAGATACGCAGTATTTT. This encodes CASSPARTTDTQYF.

This chain joins TRBV18 and TRBJ1-1, with D maybe TRBD1 (5 bases). The CDR3 loop spans 12 amino acids. V gave up 2 bases and J gave up 8 bases, with 9 bases separating them. Germline V gene sequence: CDR1 KGHSH, CDR2 LQKENI. CDR3 sequence reads: CASSPDSNEAFF. The CDR3 bases are TGTGCCAGCTCACCAGACAGTAACGAAGCTTTCTTT.

The gene calls are TRBV6-5 and TRBJ1-6; D gene ambiguous. CDR1 is MNHEY and CDR2 is SVGAGI in the germline V gene. CDR3 length equals 16 residues. The V gene lost 4 bases and the J gene lost 0 bases, with 10 bases spanning the gap. As DNA, the CDR3 is TGTGCCAGCAGTTTGAGTCCTAGCTCCTATAATTCACCCCTCCACTTT. It is translated as CASSLSPSSYNSPLHF.

The chain carries TRBV29-1 and TRBJ2-2, with D uncertain. The CDR3 length is 12 residues. Germline V lookup: CDR1 SQVTM, CDR2 ANQGSEA. V shed 7 bases and J shed 5 bases, with 11 bases lying between them. The CDR3 is CSAGFGTGELFF. Here the CDR3 DNA reads TGCAGCGCCGGTTTCGGTACCGGGGAGCTGTTTTTT.

The J gene is TRBJ2-3, the V gene TRBV6-5, with 7 bases lining up with TRBD2. There are 15 residues in the CDR3. V was clipped by 4 bases and J by 3 bases; unmatched bases: 7. The germline V gene encodes CDR1 MNHEY and CDR2 SVGAGI. The CDR3 coding sequence is TGTGCCAGCAGTTTAGGCGGGAGTAGGACAGATACGCAGTATTTT. This codes for CASSLGGSRTDTQYF.

The chain employs TRBV6-5 and TRBJ1-3; possibly TRBD1 for D (6 bases). The V and J ends lost 2 bases and 0 bases respectively, with 11 bases between them. From germline, CDR1 is MNHEY and CDR2 SVGAGI. The CDR3 totals 16 residues. The CDR3 spells CASSYGGTNSGNTIYF. Written as DNA, the CDR3 is TGTGCCAGCAGTTACGGAGGGACAAACTCTGGAAACACCATATATTTT.

J is TRBJ2-7 and V is TRBV18; no clear D. The CDR3 spans 15 residues. V lost 0 bases and J lost 4, with 13 bases in between. Germline loops: CDR1 KGHSH, CDR2 LQKENI. CDR3 nucleotide sequence: TGTGCCAGCTCACCACCGGGAACCTCTTTATACGAGCAGTACTTC. Amino acid sequence: CASSPPGTSLYEQYF.

The chain links TRBV18 to TRBJ1-2; 7 bases map to TRBD1. This CDR3 contains 14 residues. Trimming removed 8 bases from V and 2 bases from J; junction bases left unmatched: 8. CDR1 and CDR2 from the germline V gene are KGHSH and LQKENI. The DNA for the CDR3 is TGTGCCAGCAACCCGGGACAGAGGAACTATGGCTACACCTTC. Its protein product is CASNPGQRNYGYTF.

The chain recombines TRBV5-1 with TRBJ2-1; TRBD2 matches at 8 bases. The ends lost 4 bases at V and 10 bases at J; junction bases unmatched: 13. The CDR3 runs 15 residues. The germline V gene has CDR1 SGHRS and CDR2 YFSETQ. The CDR3 nucleotides are TGCGCCAGCAGCCAGAGCGGGAGTAGGCTCGAAGAGCAGTTCTTC. It translates to CASSQSGSRLEEQFF.

The rearrangement uses TRBV10-3 and TRBJ1-2; TRBD1 might be the D (5 bases). The CDR3 runs to 13 residues. The germline V and J ends were trimmed by 3 bases and 3 bases, with 8 bases remaining between them. Germline V lookup: CDR1 ENHRY, CDR2 SYGVKD. The DNA of the CDR3 is TGTGCCATCAGTGACGGACAAGACTATGGCTACACCTTC. Protein product: CAISDGQDYGYTF.

This chain uses TRBV5-4 with TRBJ2-5, with D perhaps matching TRBD1 or TRBD2 (5 bases each). The germline V and J ends were trimmed by 4 bases and 4 bases, with 20 bases remaining between them. Germline V lookup: CDR1 SGHNT, CDR2 YYREEE (reference sequence). This CDR3 contains 16 residues. CDR3 residues: CASSEDIGDLSETQYF. The CDR3 nucleotides read TGTGCCAGCAGCGAAGATATAGGGGACCTCTCAGAGACCCAGTACTTC. The full variable domain, completed using reference TRBV5-4 and TRBJ2-5, is ETGVTQSPTHLIKTRGQQVTLRCSSQSGHNTVSWYQQALGQGPQFIFQYYREEENGRGNFPPRFSGLQFPNYSSELNVNALELDDSALYLCASSEDIGDLSETQYFGPGTRLLVL.

Here the CDR3 reads CASSLSRAGNTIYF. CDR3 DNA sequence: TGTGCCAGCAGCTTGAGCAGGGCCGGAAACACCATATATTTT. The V call is TRBV5-5, the J call TRBJ1-3, with D possibly matching TRBD1 (5 bases). Germline CDR1 reads SGHKS; CDR2 reads YYEKEE (reference sequence). V shed 1 base and J shed 4 bases, with 9 bases lying between them. The CDR3 is made up of 14 amino acids.

The chain is built from TRBV30 and TRBJ2-2, with D unresolved. This CDR3 comprises 13 residues. Between the trimmed V and J ends, which lost 2 bases and 2 bases, there was a span of 6 bases. Germline-derived CDR1 and CDR2 are GTSNPN and SVGIG (reference sequence). CDR3 region: CAWSFYNTGELFF. CDR3 DNA: TGTGCCTGGAGTTTCTATAACACCGGGGAGCTGTTTTTT.

In the case of this clone: Other DNA sequences from this sample encode an identical CDR3 as well. V usage is TRBV5-1 and J usage is TRBJ2-5; D remains ambiguous. Deletions cut 4 bases from V and 3 bases from J, with 4 bases between. CDR1 and CDR2 (germline): SGHRS, YFSETQ. The CDR3 runs 11 residues. The CDR3 DNA is TGCGCCAGCAGCGGTGAAGAGACCCAGTACTTC. Translating it yields CASSGEETQYF.

The gene calls are TRBV6-1 and TRBJ2-7, with D perhaps matching TRBD1 (5 bases). V was clipped by 5 bases and J by 12 bases, with 14 bases between them. The CDR3 consists of 11 residues. Germline V gives CDR1 MNHNS, CDR2 SASEGT. The CDR3: CASSLQGRWYF. In DNA form, the CDR3 reads TGTGCCAGCAGTTTGCAGGGAAGATGGTACTTC.

The chain joins TRBV5-1 to TRBJ2-1, with D tentatively TRBD1 (5 bases). V lost 7 bases to trimming and J lost 0 bases, with 17 bases between them. The CDR3 loop spans 16 amino acids. From germline, CDR1 is SGHRS and CDR2 YFSETQ. CDR3 sequence reads: CASAERQTSSYNEQFF. Written as DNA, the CDR3 is TGCGCCAGCGCCGAAAGACAGACCAGCTCCTACAATGAGCAGTTCTTC.

The J gene is TRBJ2-1, the V gene TRBV6-1; D is ambiguous. Trimming cost V 8 bases and J 0 bases, with 8 bases left between them. Germline CDR1 is MNHNS and CDR2 is SASEGT. This CDR3 has 13 residues. CDR3 bases: TGTGCCAGCCGCGGCTTCTCCTACAATGAGCAGTTCTTC. This sequence encodes CASRGFSYNEQFF.

Only a few counts were recorded for this clone. The V gene is TRBV7-2, the J gene TRBJ2-5; D is undetermined. The CDR3 length is 12 residues. Trimming cost V 2 bases and J 5 bases, with 6 bases left between them. Germline CDR1 reads SGHTA; CDR2 reads FQGNSA. CDR3 in amino acids: CASSLPWETQYF. CDR3 bases: TGTGCCAGCAGCTTACCCTGGGAGACCCAGTACTTC. The full variable domain, in which reference TRBV7-2 and TRBJ2-5 provide the parts outside the CDR3, is GAGVSQSPSNKVTEKGKDVELRCDPISGHTALYWYRQSLGQGLEFLIYFQGNSAPDKSGLPSDRFSAERTGGSVSTLTIQRTQQEDSAVYLCASSLPWETQYFGPGTRLLVL.

The CDR3 DNA reads TGTGCCATCAGAGCAAGGGGCACACAGGGTTGGGACTATGGCTACACCTTC. It translates to CAIRARGTQGWDYGYTF. The chain employs TRBV10-3 and TRBJ1-2; D possibly corresponds to TRBD1 (6 bases). CDR3 length equals 17 residues. The V end lost 6 bases, the J end lost 3 bases, and 23 bases lay between the germline ends. Germline V gene sequence: CDR1 ENHRY, CDR2 SYGVKD.

The V and J genes are TRBV19 and TRBJ2-1; D is ambiguous. V lost 5 bases and J 0 bases, leaving 11 bases between the germline ends. Germline CDR1 and CDR2: LNHDA and SQIVND (reference sequence). There are 15 residues in the CDR3. The CDR3 region is CASSALGSSYNEQFF. The DNA of the CDR3 is TGTGCCAGTAGTGCCCTAGGCAGCTCCTACAATGAGCAGTTCTTC. Supplemented by reference TRBV19 and TRBJ2-1, the full variable domain reads DGGITQSPKYLFRKEGQNVTLSCEQNLNHDAMYWYRQDPGQGLRLIYYSQIVNDFQKGDIAEGYSVSREKKESFPLTVTSAQKNPTAFYLCASSALGSSYNEQFFGPGTRLTVL.

The chain combines TRBV19 with TRBJ1-1, with 7 bases aligning to TRBD1. This CDR3 contains 16 residues. V lost 5 bases, J lost 3 bases, and 12 bases stayed unmatched. Per germline, CDR1 LNHDA and CDR2 SQIVND (reference sequence). This CDR3 reads CASSLSGTARDTEAFF. CDR3 DNA: TGTGCCAGTAGTTTATCCGGGACAGCCCGGGACACTGAAGCTTTCTTT.

J is TRBJ2-7 and V is TRBV18; tentative D call: TRBD2 (6 bases). The CDR3 loop spans 15 amino acids. CDR1 and CDR2 (germline): KGHSH, LQKENI. V lost 1 base, J lost 3 bases, and 13 bases lay in between. The CDR3 region is CASSPLGVADYEQYF. In nucleotides, the CDR3 is TGTGCCAGCTCACCACTTGGGGTAGCGGACTACGAGCAGTACTTC.